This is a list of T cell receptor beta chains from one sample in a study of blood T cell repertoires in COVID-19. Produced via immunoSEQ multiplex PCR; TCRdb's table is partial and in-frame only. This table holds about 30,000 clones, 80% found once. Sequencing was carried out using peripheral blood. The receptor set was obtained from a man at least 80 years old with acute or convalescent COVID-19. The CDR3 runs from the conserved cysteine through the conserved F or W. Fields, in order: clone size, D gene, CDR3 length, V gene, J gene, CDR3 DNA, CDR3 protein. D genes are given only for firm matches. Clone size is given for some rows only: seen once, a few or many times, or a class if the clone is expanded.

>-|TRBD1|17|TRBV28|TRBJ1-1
TGTGCCAGCAGTTTTGCGGGACAGGGGGCTCGGCACACTGAAGCTTTCTTT
CASSFAGQGARHTEAFF
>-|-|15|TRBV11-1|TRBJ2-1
TGTGCCAGCAGCTCAGATAAAAACTCCTACAATGAGCAGTTCTTC
CASSSDKNSYNEQFF
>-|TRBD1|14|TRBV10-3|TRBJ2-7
TGTGCCATCAGTTCCGGGACAGAGACCTACGAGCAGTACTTC
CAISSGTETYEQYF
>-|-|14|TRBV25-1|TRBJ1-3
TGTGCCAGCAGTGTTTCAGTCTCTGGAAACACCATATATTTT
CASSVSVSGNTIYF
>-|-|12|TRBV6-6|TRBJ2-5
TGTGCCAGCAGTTTACGGTGGGAGACCCAGTACTTC
CASSLRWETQYF
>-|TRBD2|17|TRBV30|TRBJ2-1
TGTGCCTGGCAGAGAACCCTAGCGGCAAGCTCCTACAATGAGCAGTTCTTC
CAWQRTLAASSYNEQFF
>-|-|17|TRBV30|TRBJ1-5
TGTGCCTGGAGTGTACGTCGGGGGGCGATAGGCAATCAGCCCCAGCATTTT
CAWSVRRGAIGNQPQHF
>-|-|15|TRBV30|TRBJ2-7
TGTGCCTGGAGCGACGACGTGGGGCTGTCCTACGAGCAGTACTTC
CAWSDDVGLSYEQYF
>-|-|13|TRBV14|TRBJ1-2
TGTGCCAGCAGCCAAGTTAGTTTTTATGGCTACACCTTC
CASSQVSFYGYTF
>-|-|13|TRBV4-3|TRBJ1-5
TGCGCCAGCAGCCAAGGGGCTCAACAGCCCCAGCATTTT
CASSQGAQQPQHF
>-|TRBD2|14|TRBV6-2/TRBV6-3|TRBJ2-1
TGTGCCAGCAGTTATTTTAGCGGGAGTAATGAGCAGTTCTTC
CASSYFSGSNEQFF
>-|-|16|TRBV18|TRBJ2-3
TGTGCCAGCTCACTGTTTTCGGGCGGGAGCACAGATACGCAGTATTTT
CASSLFSGGSTDTQYF
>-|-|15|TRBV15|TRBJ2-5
TGTGCCACCAGCAGACCGCAGCGTCATCAAGAGACCCAGTACTTC
CATSRPQRHQETQYF
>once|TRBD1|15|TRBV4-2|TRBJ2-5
TGTGCCAGCAGCCAAGATGGGACAGGGCCAGAGACCCAGTACTTC
CASSQDGTGPETQYF
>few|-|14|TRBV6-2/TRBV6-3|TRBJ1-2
TGTGCCAGCAGTTACGGTACGGCTAACTATGGCTACACCTTC
CASSYGTANYGYTF
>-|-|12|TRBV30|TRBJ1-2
TGTGCCTGGAGTCCGACAGTTAGTAGCTACACCTTC
CAWSPTVSSYTF
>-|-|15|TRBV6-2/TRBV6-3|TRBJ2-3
TGTGCCAGCAGTTCAACGGGGTTGTTACGGGGTACGCAGTATTTT
CASSSTGLLRGTQYF
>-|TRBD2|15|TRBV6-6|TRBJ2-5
TGTGCCAGCACCGAGCGTAGCGGGAGTCTGGAGACCCAGTACTTC
CASTERSGSLETQYF
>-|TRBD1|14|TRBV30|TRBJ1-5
TGTGCCTGGAGTGTAGGACAGGGGAATCAGCCCCAGCATTTT
CAWSVGQGNQPQHF
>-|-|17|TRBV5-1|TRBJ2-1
TGCGCCAGCAGCTTGGAGGCTAGCGCATCCTTCTACAATGAGCAGTTCTTC
CASSLEASASFYNEQFF
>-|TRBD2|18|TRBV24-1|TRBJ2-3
TGTGCCACCAGTGATCGGTCTAGCGGGGGGGCAGGTGGAGATACGCAGTATTTT
CATSDRSSGGAGGDTQYF
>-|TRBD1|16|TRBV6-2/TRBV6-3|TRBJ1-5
TGTGCCAGCAGCCCGACAGGGGGCTTCACCAATCAGCCCCAGCATTTT
CASSPTGGFTNQPQHF
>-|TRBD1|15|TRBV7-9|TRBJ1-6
TGTGCCAGCAGCTCGCGACAGGGCTATAATTCACCCCTCCACTTT
CASSSRQGYNSPLHF